These T cell receptor beta chains were read from a single sample in a study of CD8+ T cells in alopecia areata. Sequencing used immunoSEQ multiplex PCR; TCRdb keeps in-frame clones, though not all of them. The table has 120,000 or so clones, 45% to 50% seen once. The sample consisted of NKG2D-low CD8+ T cells sorted from blood. These receptor sequences come from a human donor with alopecia areata. Each CDR3 is given with its conserved first and last residue. D genes are given only for firm matches. Size tells how often a clone was seen (once, few, many) or the class of an expanded clone, and some rows leave it out.

abundance	v_gene	d_gene	j_gene	CDR3aa
few	TRBV27	.	TRBJ1-5	CASSLGTGSNQPQHF
few	TRBV7-9	.	TRBJ1-1	CASEGSTEAFF
.	TRBV29-1	.	TRBJ2-2	CSVLRDTNTGELFF
.	TRBV30	TRBD1	TRBJ2-7	CAWRPPRGPYEQYF
few	TRBV29-1	.	TRBJ1-1	CSVELVAGGAFF
.	TRBV25-1	.	TRBJ2-2	CASSEQAGATGELFF
once	TRBV2	.	TRBJ1-2	CASSEPGQITGGYTF
medium-sized	TRBV7-2	.	TRBJ2-5	CASSLSSSVQETQYF
.	TRBV5-4	.	TRBJ2-5	CASSSQETQYF
few	TRBV5-4	.	TRBJ1-2	CASSLASAAYGYTF
.	TRBV7-9	.	TRBJ1-5	CASSSRDTNQPQHF
few	TRBV23-1	.	TRBJ2-7	CARRQYEQYF
few	TRBV14	.	TRBJ2-1	CASSQDPGGPPAENEQFF
.	TRBV29-1	.	TRBJ1-1	CSVVYGNTEAFF
.	TRBV29-1	.	TRBJ1-2	CSVVVGGQGSGGYTF
.	TRBV30	.	TRBJ2-1	CAWSSQRIEQFF
few	TRBV7-9	TRBD1	TRBJ2-7	CASSRGQGGYEQYF
.	TRBV2	.	TRBJ2-6	CASSAVGPLSGANVLTF
few	TRBV7-9	TRBD1	TRBJ2-7	CASSAEGALYEQYF
.	TRBV9	.	TRBJ1-5	CASSVDGWEPQHF
.	TRBV30	.	TRBJ1-5	CAWGGPGTSSQPQHF
medium-sized	TRBV7-9	.	TRBJ2-3	CASSLAQGHTDTQYF
.	TRBV30	.	TRBJ2-7	CAWSVSREQYF
.	TRBV29-1	.	TRBJ2-7	CSVAPRGNFDEQYF
.	TRBV2	.	TRBJ2-5	CASSGGSQETQYF
few	TRBV28	.	TRBJ2-1	CASSGVQQFF
.	TRBV29-1	.	TRBJ1-2	CSVDSPKGYTF
once	TRBV30	TRBD2	TRBJ2-3	CAWSVGRGSTDTQYF
.	TRBV29-1	TRBD1	TRBJ2-3	CSAELPGTATSTDTQYF
.	TRBV9	TRBD1	TRBJ1-2	CASSVALTGDYYGYTF
.	TRBV18	.	TRBJ1-1	CASSPGGRARSNTEAFF
.	TRBV29-1	.	TRBJ1-1	CSVDAEGGGTEAFF
.	TRBV9	.	TRBJ2-7	CASSDNRASYEQYF
few	TRBV29-1	.	TRBJ1-2	CSVEEGSYGYTF
few	TRBV4-3	TRBD1	TRBJ2-6	CASSLTGETGANVLTF
.	TRBV29-1	.	TRBJ2-7	CSVGWGREQYF
few	TRBV20-1	.	TRBJ2-7	CSASTGLEQYF
few	TRBV7-9	.	TRBJ2-5	CASSLAEETQYF
.	TRBV29-1	.	TRBJ1-5	CRPCNQPQHF
.	TRBV7-2	TRBD2	TRBJ2-3	CASSLLAGEDTQYF
.	TRBV29-1	TRBD1	TRBJ2-7	CSVGETGAAEQYF
.	TRBV29-1	.	TRBJ2-1	CSAQGLGNEQFF
.	TRBV27	.	TRBJ1-1	CASSLFLRTEAFF
.	TRBV29-1	.	TRBJ1-2	CSVPPEQNGYTF
.	TRBV29-1	.	TRBJ2-7	CSVDLMGGEQYF
.	TRBV30	TRBD2	TRBJ2-1	CALLADYNEQFF
few	TRBV29-1	TRBD2	TRBJ2-1	CSVESGGSEQFF
.	TRBV5-1	TRBD2	TRBJ2-1	CASSPSGAGSYNEQFF
.	TRBV5-1	TRBD2	TRBJ2-7	CASSLAGQREAYEQYF
few	TRBV29-1	TRBD1	TRBJ2-2	CSVVQGDSELFF
.	TRBV5-1	TRBD2	TRBJ2-4	CASSAAAGDIQYF
few	TRBV6-5	TRBD2	TRBJ2-7	CASQGLAGTSYEQYF
.	TRBV27	.	TRBJ2-7	CASSLGPTYEQYF
few	TRBV30	.	TRBJ2-5	CAWSVEGTQYF
.	TRBV4-3	.	TRBJ2-5	CASSQETGSQGTQYF
.	TRBV5-1	.	TRBJ2-5	CASSLANADQETQYF
.	TRBV30	.	TRBJ1-1	CAWSVLENTEAFF
few	TRBV29-1	.	TRBJ1-1	CSVETANTEAFF
.	TRBV27	.	TRBJ2-5	CASSITVQETQYF